The rows below give T cell receptor beta chains drawn from one sample of a study of T cell changes during pregnancy in multiple sclerosis. Some clones are missing from TCRdb's copy, which holds only in-frame ones; the method was immunoSEQ multiplex PCR. The table lists roughly 110,000 clones, 75% to 95% of them singletons. Sequencing used peripheral blood, obtained before pregnancy. Receptor source: a female donor with multiple sclerosis, enrolled in a pregnancy study. CDR3s leave out the opening cysteine and the closing phenylalanine or tryptophan. A D gene is named only where the DNA matches it firmly.

D	V	J	CDR3
.	TRBV18	TRBJ2-1	ASSGAANNEQF
.	TRBV19	TRBJ1-1	ASSDLRDIEAF
TRBD2	TRBV28	TRBJ2-7	ASSLFRSGVQPREQY
TRBD2	TRBV28	TRBJ2-7	ASTFEGGISFEQY
TRBD2	TRBV6-1	TRBJ2-6	ASSDGGSGANVLT
.	TRBV7-8	TRBJ2-7	ASSQRLVSYEQY
TRBD1	TRBV5-1	TRBJ1-2	ASSPGQENGYT
.	TRBV14	TRBJ2-7	ASSQLYEQY
.	TRBV28	TRBJ2-1	ASSSTRPPGSSYNEQF
.	TRBV7-3	TRBJ2-1	ASSLDRLGGNEQF
TRBD2	TRBV30	TRBJ2-1	AWSPLRGGYNEQF
TRBD1	TRBV2	TRBJ2-2	ASSVTGTGELF
TRBD1	TRBV2	TRBJ1-5	ASYTGAGQPQH
.	TRBV27	TRBJ2-3	ASSSNKPTDTQY
TRBD2	TRBV6-5	TRBJ2-7	ASRSSGGAYEQY
.	TRBV6-1	TRBJ1-2	ASRYGQLYGYT
.	TRBV28	TRBJ1-1	ASRDSLTEAF
TRBD1	TRBV7-9	TRBJ1-1	ASSPRAGTGGGTEAF
.	TRBV4-2	TRBJ2-3	ASSQKGLAGSDTQY
TRBD2	TRBV30	TRBJ2-5	AWSALAGQETQY
.	TRBV29-1	TRBJ2-4	SVVAVNIQY
.	TRBV2	TRBJ2-7	ASSEVVGGHEQY
.	TRBV6-4	TRBJ1-2	ASSDSSLRTGLYGYT
.	TRBV19	TRBJ2-7	ASRPLGTSKGYEQY
.	TRBV18	TRBJ1-1	ASSPIRGTVGNTEAF
.	TRBV5-6	TRBJ2-3	ASSLDRHPSTDTQY
TRBD1	TRBV5-1	TRBJ2-1	ASSLGRTGGYNEQF
TRBD2	TRBV15	TRBJ2-3	ATSKGASGGGTDTQY
.	TRBV11-3	TRBJ2-3	ASSPGGGVADTQY
.	TRBV28	TRBJ2-7	ASQGQTYEQY
.	TRBV19	TRBJ2-7	ASSIRSGPYEQY
TRBD1	TRBV4-2	TRBJ2-1	ASSLGTAYNEQF
.	TRBV6-6	TRBJ1-2	ASTALRGAGGYT
TRBD1	TRBV11-3	TRBJ1-1	ASSLAETGVNTEAF
.	TRBV28	TRBJ1-5	ASSWGRSDLPQH
TRBD2	TRBV4-1	TRBJ2-1	ASSQRPLAGGSSYNEQF
.	TRBV20-1	TRBJ2-1	SARVVDEQF
TRBD2	TRBV18	TRBJ2-1	ASSPRGTGGPYNEQF
TRBD1	TRBV12-5	TRBJ2-2	ASGPQGTNTGELF
.	TRBV30	TRBJ2-2	AWSAASAGELF
.	TRBV6-6	TRBJ2-7	ASQGQINSYEQY
TRBD2	TRBV7-9	TRBJ2-5	ASSLRVGRGIQETQY
.	TRBV4-3	TRBJ1-1	ASSQDYQGMNTEAF
TRBD1	TRBV2	TRBJ2-1	ASTGVGTGVNNEQF
TRBD1	TRBV2	TRBJ1-1	ASRPGGAGEAF
.	TRBV6-5	TRBJ2-3	ASSYAGSNTQY
.	TRBV5-4	TRBJ1-2	ASSGDGDYGYT
.	TRBV6-6	TRBJ1-4	ASSVPGEREKLF
TRBD2	TRBV4-2	TRBJ2-7	ASSRLAGDSGYEQY